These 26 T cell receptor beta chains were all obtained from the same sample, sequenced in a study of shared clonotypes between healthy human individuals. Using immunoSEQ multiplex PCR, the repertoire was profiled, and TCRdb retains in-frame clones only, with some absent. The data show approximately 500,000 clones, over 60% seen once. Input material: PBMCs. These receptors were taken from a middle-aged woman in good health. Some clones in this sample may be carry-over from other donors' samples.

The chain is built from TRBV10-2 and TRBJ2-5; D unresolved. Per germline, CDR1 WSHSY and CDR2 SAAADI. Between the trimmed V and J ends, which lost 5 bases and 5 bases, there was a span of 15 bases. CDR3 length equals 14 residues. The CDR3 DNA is TGCGCCAGCAGTCTTGCGCGGACCTCTGAGACCCAGTACTTC. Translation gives CASSLARTSETQYF.

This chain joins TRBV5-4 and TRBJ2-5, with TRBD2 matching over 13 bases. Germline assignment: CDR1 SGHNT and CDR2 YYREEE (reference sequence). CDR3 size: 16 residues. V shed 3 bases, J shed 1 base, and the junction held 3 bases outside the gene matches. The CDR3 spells CASSWTSGGFQETQYF. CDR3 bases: TGTGCCAGCAGCTGGACTAGCGGGGGCTTCCAAGAGACCCAGTACTTC.

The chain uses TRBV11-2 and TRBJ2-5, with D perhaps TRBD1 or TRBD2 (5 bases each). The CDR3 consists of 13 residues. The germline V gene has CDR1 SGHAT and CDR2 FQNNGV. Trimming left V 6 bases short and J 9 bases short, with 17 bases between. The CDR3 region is CASRTGDRLPQYF. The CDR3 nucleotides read TGTGCCAGCAGAACCGGGGACCGCCTCCCCCAGTACTTC.

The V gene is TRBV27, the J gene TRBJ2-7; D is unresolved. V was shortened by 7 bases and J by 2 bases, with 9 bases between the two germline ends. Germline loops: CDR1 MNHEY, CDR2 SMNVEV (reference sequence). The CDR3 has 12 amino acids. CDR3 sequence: CASTAEAYEQYF. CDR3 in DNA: TGTGCCAGCACAGCCGAGGCCTACGAGCAGTACTTC.

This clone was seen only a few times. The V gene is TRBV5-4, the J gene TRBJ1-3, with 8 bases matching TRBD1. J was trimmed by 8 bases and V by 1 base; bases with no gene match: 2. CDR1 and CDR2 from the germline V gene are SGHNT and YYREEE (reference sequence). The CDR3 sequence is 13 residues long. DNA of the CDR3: TGTGCCAGCAGCTTGACAGGGGGGGACACCATATATTTT. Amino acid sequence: CASSLTGGDTIYF.

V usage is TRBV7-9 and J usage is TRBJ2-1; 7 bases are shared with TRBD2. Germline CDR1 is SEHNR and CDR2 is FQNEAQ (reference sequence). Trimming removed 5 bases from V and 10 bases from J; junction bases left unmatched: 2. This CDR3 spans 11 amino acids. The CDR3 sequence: CASSPAGEQFF. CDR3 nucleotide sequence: TGTGCCAGCAGCCCAGCGGGGGAGCAGTTCTTC.

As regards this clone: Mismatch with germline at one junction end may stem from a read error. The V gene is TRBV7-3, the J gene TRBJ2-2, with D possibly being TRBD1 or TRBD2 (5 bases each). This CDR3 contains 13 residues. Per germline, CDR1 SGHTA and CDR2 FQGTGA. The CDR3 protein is CASSQTTGGGLFF. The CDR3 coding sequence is TGTGCCAGCAGCCAGACTACTGGTGGGGGGCTGTTTTTT.

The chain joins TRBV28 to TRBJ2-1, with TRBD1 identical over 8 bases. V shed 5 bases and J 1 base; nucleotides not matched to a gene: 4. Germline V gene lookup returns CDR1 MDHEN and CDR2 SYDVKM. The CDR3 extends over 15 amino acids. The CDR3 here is CASSRTGQSYNEQFF. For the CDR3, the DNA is TGTGCCAGCAGTCGGACAGGGCAATCCTACAATGAGCAGTTCTTC.

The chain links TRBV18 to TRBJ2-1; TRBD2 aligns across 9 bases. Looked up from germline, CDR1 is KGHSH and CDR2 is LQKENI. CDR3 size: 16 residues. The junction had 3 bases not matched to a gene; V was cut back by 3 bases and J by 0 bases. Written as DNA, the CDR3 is TGTGCCAGCTCACCCCCTAGCGGGACCTCCTACAATGAGCAGTTCTTC. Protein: CASSPPSGTSYNEQFF. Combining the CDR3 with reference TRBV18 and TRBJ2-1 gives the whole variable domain NAGVMQNPRHLVRRRGQEARLRCSPMKGHSHVYWYRQLPEEGLKFMVYLQKENIIDESGMPKERFSAEFPKEGPSILRIQQVVRGDSAAYFCASSPPSGTSYNEQFFGPGTRLTVL.

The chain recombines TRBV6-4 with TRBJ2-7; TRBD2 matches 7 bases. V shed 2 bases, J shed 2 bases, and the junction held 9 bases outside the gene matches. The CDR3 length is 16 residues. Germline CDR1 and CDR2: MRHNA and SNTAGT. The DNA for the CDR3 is TGTGCCAGCAGTGACGGAAAGCGGGACGATCCCTACGAGCAGTACTTC. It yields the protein CASSDGKRDDPYEQYF.

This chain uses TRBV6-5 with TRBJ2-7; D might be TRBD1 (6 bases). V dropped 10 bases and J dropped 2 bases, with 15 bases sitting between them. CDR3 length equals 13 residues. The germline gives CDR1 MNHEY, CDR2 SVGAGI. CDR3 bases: TGTGCCACCTTCTCAGGGGTCCCCTACGAGCAGTACTTC. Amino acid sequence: CATFSGVPYEQYF.

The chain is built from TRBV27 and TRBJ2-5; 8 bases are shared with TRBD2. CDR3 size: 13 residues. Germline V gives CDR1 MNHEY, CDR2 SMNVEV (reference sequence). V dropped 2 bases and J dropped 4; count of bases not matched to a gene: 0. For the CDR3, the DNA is TGTGCCAGCAGTTTAGCGGGAGGAGAGACCCAGTACTTC. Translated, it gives CASSLAGGETQYF.

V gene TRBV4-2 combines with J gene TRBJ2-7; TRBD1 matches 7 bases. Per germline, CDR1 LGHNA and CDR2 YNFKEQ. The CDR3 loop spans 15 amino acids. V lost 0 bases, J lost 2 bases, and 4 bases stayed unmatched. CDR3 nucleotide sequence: TGTGCCAGCAGCCAAGATGGCAGGGGGACCTACGAGCAGTACTTC. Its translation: CASSQDGRGTYEQYF.

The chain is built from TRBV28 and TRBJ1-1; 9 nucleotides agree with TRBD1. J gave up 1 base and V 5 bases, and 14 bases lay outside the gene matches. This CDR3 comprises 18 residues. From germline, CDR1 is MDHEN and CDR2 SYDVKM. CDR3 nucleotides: TGTGCCAGCAGTCTGAGGGGGAACAGGGGGCGCGGGAACACTGAAGCTTTCTTT. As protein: CASSLRGNRGRGNTEAFF.

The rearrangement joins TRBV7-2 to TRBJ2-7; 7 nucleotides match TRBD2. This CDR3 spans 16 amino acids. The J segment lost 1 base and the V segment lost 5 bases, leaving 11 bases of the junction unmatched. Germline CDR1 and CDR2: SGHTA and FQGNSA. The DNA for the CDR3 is TGTGCCAGCAGCCCCAAGGTCTGGCGGGAGTCCTACGAGCAGTACTTC. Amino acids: CASSPKVWRESYEQYF.

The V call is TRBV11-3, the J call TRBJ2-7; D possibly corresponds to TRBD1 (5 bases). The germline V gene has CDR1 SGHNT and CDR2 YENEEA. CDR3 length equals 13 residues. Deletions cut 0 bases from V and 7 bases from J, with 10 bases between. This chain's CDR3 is CASSLEGLGEQYF. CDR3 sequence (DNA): TGTGCCAGCAGCTTAGAGGGGCTCGGAGAGCAGTACTTC.

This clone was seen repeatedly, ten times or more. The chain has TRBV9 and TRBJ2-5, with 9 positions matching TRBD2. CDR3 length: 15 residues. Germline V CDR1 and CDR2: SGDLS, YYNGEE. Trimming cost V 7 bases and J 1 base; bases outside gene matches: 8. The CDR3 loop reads CASCTGLAPQETQYF. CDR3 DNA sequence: TGTGCCAGCTGTACCGGACTAGCGCCCCAAGAGACCCAGTACTTC.

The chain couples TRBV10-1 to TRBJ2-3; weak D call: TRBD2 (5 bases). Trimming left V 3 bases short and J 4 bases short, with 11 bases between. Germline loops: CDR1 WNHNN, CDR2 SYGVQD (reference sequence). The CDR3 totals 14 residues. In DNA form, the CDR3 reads TGCGCCAGCAGTGATGGTAGCGCGGCAGATACGCAGTATTTT. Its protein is CASSDGSAADTQYF.

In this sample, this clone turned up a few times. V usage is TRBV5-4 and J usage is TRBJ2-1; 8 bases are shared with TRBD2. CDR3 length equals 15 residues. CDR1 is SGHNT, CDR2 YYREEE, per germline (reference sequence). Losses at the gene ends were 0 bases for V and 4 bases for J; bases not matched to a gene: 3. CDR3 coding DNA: TGTGCCAGCAGCTTGGCGGGGGGGCTTTACAATGAGCAGTTCTTC. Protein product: CASSLAGGLYNEQFF.

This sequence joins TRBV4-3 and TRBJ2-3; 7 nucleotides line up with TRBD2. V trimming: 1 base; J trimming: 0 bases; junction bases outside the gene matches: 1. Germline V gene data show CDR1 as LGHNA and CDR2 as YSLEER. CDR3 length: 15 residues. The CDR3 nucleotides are TGCGCCAGCAGCCAAGGGGGGGGGAGCACAGATACGCAGTATTTT. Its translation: CASSQGGGSTDTQYF.

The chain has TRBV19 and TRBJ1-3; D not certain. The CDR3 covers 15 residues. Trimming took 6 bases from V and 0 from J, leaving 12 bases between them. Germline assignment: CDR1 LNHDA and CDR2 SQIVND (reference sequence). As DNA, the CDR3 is TGTGCCAGTAGCGCGAACCGGGACTCTGGAAACACCATATATTTT. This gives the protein CASSANRDSGNTIYF.

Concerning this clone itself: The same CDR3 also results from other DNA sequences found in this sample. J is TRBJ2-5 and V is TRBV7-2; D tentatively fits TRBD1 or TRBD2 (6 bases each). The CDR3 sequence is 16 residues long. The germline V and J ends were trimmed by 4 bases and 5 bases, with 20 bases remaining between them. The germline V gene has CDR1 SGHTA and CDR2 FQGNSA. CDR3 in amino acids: CASSSAGWGARETQYF. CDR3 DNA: TGTGCCAGCAGCTCCGCGGGATGGGGGGCCAGGGAGACCCAGTACTTC.

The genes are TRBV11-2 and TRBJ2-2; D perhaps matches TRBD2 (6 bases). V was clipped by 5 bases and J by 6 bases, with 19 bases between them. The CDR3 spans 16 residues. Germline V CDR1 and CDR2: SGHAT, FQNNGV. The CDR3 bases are TGTGCCAGCAGCCTGAGCCGGGCCCCGGGGGCCGGGGAGCTGTTTTTT. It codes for CASSLSRAPGAGELFF.

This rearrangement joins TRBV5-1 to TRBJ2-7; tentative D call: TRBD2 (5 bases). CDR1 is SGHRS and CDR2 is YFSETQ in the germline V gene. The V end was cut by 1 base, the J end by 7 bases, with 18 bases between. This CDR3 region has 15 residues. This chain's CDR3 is CASSLKNPPAEEQYF. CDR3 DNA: TGCGCCAGCAGCTTGAAAAATCCCCCAGCGGAGGAGCAGTACTTC.

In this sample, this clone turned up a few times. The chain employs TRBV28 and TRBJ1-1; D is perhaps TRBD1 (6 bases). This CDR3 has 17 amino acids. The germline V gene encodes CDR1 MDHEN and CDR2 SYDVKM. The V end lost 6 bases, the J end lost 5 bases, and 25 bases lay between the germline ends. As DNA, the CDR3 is TGTGCCAGCAGACGTCCTGTGGGGGGGGCAGGGCGTACTGAAGCTTTCTTT. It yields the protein CASRRPVGGAGRTEAFF.

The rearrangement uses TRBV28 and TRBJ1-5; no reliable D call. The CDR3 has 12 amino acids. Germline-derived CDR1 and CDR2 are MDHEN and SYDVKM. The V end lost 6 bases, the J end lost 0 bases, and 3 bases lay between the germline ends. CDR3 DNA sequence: TGTGCCAGCAGGAATAGCAATCAGCCCCAGCATTTT. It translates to CASRNSNQPQHF.